One and the same sample provided the 24 T cell receptor beta chains below, sequenced in a study of shared clonotypes between healthy human individuals (TCRdb year 2020). For the CD8 naive samples, CD45RO-negative cells were positively selected for CCR7, yielding a CD45RA+CCR7+ population from which TemRA cells were excluded. Library preparation employed the immunoSEQ multiplex PCR assay. Drawn from immuneACCESS, this table holds only the in-frame rearrangements with V and J called that TCRdb kept. Clones are partly lost; checked studies trace under half to an unresolved V gene and leave the rest unexplained. This sample gives 550,000 to 650,000 clones in total; around 96% of them show up just once. The ten largest make up 0.095% to 0.13% of the sample. The sequenced sample was naive CD8+ T cells sorted from blood. Sample cell subset or site, as interpreted from the label and publication: CD45RA+CCR7+. The receptor set was obtained from a woman in her 30s in good health.

The J gene is TRBJ2-2, the V gene TRBV7-9; 7 bases match TRBD1. V dropped 4 bases and J dropped 1; count of bases not matched to a gene: 6. The CDR3 contains 16 residues. CDR1 and CDR2 (germline): SEHNR, FQNEAQ (reference sequence). The CDR3 region has the DNA TGTGCCAGCAGCTCCCGGGACAGAGTGAACACCGGGGAGCTGTTTTTT. Its protein product is CASSSRDRVNTGELFF.

The chain joins TRBV27 to TRBJ1-1; D is perhaps TRBD1 (5 bases). The CDR3 totals 14 residues. Trimming shortened V by 6 bases and J by 4 bases, and 15 bases separated the two germline ends. The V gene's germline CDR1 is MNHEY and CDR2 SMNVEV (reference sequence). This chain's CDR3 is CASRLLGGGTEAFF. CDR3 nucleotide sequence: TGTGCCAGCAGACTGCTGGGGGGTGGCACTGAAGCTTTCTTT.

The chain recombines TRBV6-1 with TRBJ2-7; 8 bases agree with TRBD2. With V trimmed by 0 bases and J by 0 bases, 13 bases remained unmatched. Per germline, CDR1 MNHNS and CDR2 SASEGT. The CDR3 is made up of 19 amino acids. The CDR3 coding sequence is TGTGCCAGCAGTGAAGCGGGCGAGCGGGGGTTGCGGAGCTCCTACGAGCAGTACTTC. Encoded protein: CASSEAGERGLRSSYEQYF.

The chain carries TRBV12-5 and TRBJ2-1; TRBD2 matches 9 bases. Trimming removed 1 base from V and 7 bases from J; junction bases left unmatched: 5. Germline values: CDR1 LGHNT, CDR2 FRNRAP. The CDR3 runs to 15 residues. DNA of the CDR3: TGTGCTAGTGGTTTGGGACAGCGGGGGGAAAATGAGCAGTTCTTC. Its translation: CASGLGQRGENEQFF.

Points on this clone: This may stem from a read error, because a much larger clone lies one nucleotide away. The chain employs TRBV19 and TRBJ1-1; D is unresolved. This CDR3 has 12 residues. Germline assignment: CDR1 LNHDA and CDR2 SQIVND (reference sequence). V was shortened by 9 bases and J by 1 base, with 9 bases between the two germline ends. CDR3 region: CASRLGNTEAFF. The CDR3 DNA reads as TGTGCCAGCCGCTTAGGGAACACTGAAGCTTTCTTT.

J is TRBJ1-2 and V is TRBV4-1; TRBD1 aligns across 8 bases. The CDR3 covers 18 residues. J was trimmed by 0 bases and V by 4 bases; bases with no gene match: 13. Germline assignment: CDR1 MGHRA and CDR2 YSYEKL. The CDR3 nucleotides read TGCGCCAGCAGCCTTTTACAGGGGGAGTTAGGTCCTAACTATGGCTACACCTTC. This sequence encodes CASSLLQGELGPNYGYTF.

The V gene is TRBV5-1, the J gene TRBJ2-1; perhaps TRBD2 as D (5 bases). In germline, CDR1 is SGHRS, CDR2 YFSETQ. This CDR3 is built from 15 residues. The V gene lost 3 bases and the J gene lost 7 bases, with 17 bases spanning the gap. The CDR3 coding sequence is TGCGCCAGCAGCTCCGGACTTCTTTCCTCGAATGAGCAGTTCTTC. Translation gives CASSSGLLSSNEQFF.

This sequence joins TRBV9 and TRBJ2-2, with 8 bases aligning to TRBD2. This CDR3 region has 15 residues. The J segment lost 5 bases and the V segment lost 0 bases, leaving 3 bases of the junction unmatched. The germline CDR1 and CDR2 sequences are SGDLS and YYNGEE. For the CDR3, the DNA is TGTGCCAGCAGCGTAGGGGGACTAGGGACCGGGGAGCTGTTTTTT. This sequence encodes CASSVGGLGTGELFF.

This clone turned up a few times. The chain joins TRBV5-4 to TRBJ2-2; D is uncertain. The CDR3 runs 11 residues. Germline CDR1 is SGHNT and CDR2 is YYREEE (reference sequence). V was pared by 5 bases and J by 6 bases, with 5 bases between. CDR3 nucleotides: TGTGCCAGCAGTAACCCCGGGGAGCTGTTTTTT. The encoded protein is CASSNPGELFF.

The rearrangement joins TRBV30 to TRBJ2-7; no definite D call. CDR3 length equals 11 residues. Germline CDR1 and CDR2: GTSNPN and SVGIG (reference sequence). Trimming shortened V by 0 bases and J by 6 bases, and 6 bases separated the two germline ends. CDR3 loop: CAWSVAGEQYF. CDR3 sequence (DNA): TGTGCCTGGAGTGTAGCCGGCGAGCAGTACTTC.

The chain has TRBV5-1 and TRBJ1-1, with TRBD1 identical over 7 bases. The V gene end was trimmed by 2 bases and the J gene end by 2 bases; junction bases not matched to a gene: 12. CDR1 and CDR2 (germline): SGHRS, YFSETQ. This CDR3 is 17 amino acids long. The CDR3 region is CASSFRTGRKNNTEAFF. For the CDR3, the DNA is TGCGCCAGCAGCTTCAGGACAGGTCGTAAAAACAACACTGAAGCTTTCTTT.

V is TRBV2 and J is TRBJ1-3; D not certain. V was clipped by 0 bases and J by 4 bases, with 10 bases between them. CDR1 is SNHLY and CDR2 is FYNNEI in the germline V gene. This CDR3 region has 15 residues. Written as DNA, the CDR3 is TGTGCCAGCAGTGAAGCGAAGAGCGCCGGAAACACCATATATTTT. It is translated as CASSEAKSAGNTIYF.

The V and J genes are TRBV6-5 and TRBJ2-6; possibly TRBD1 for D (5 bases). This CDR3 contains 14 residues. The V gene lost 6 bases and the J gene lost 0 bases, with 6 bases spanning the gap. Germline V gene data show CDR1 as MNHEY and CDR2 as SVGAGI. In nucleotides, the CDR3 is TGTGCCAGCAGGACAGACTCTGGGGCCAACGTCCTGACTTTC. As protein: CASRTDSGANVLTF.

This chain uses TRBV2 with TRBJ1-4; D is unclear. This CDR3 has 16 residues. Germline CDR1 SNHLY, CDR2 FYNNEI. Trimming shortened V by 6 bases and J by 3 bases, and 17 bases separated the two germline ends. The CDR3 is CASSPTSSRANEKLFF. The CDR3 bases are TGTGCCAGCAGCCCGACCTCAAGTCGGGCTAATGAAAAACTGTTTTTT.

The J gene is TRBJ2-7, the V gene TRBV6-1; D gene unclear. V shed 4 bases and J shed 4 bases, with 20 bases lying between them. Germline V gene lookup returns CDR1 MNHNS and CDR2 SASEGT. The CDR3 loop spans 16 amino acids. The CDR3 loop reads CASSGSRGGREYEQYF. The CDR3 DNA follows: TGTGCCAGCAGTGGATCCAGAGGTGGAAGAGAGTACGAGCAGTACTTC.

The rearrangement uses TRBV9 and TRBJ2-6, with 9 bases lining up with TRBD1. V shed 2 bases and J 2 bases; nucleotides not matched to a gene: 8. The CDR3 extends over 18 amino acids. The germline V gene has CDR1 SGDLS and CDR2 YYNGEE. The DNA for the CDR3 is TGTGCCAGCAGCGTCCCGGGACAGGGCGGGCCTGGGGCCAACGTCCTGACTTTC. This encodes CASSVPGQGGPGANVLTF.

The gene calls are TRBV5-4 and TRBJ2-7; TRBD2 is a possible D gene (6 bases). This CDR3 spans 16 amino acids. Germline V gene sequence: CDR1 SGHNT, CDR2 YYREEE (reference sequence). V lost 5 bases, J lost 2 bases, and 20 bases lay in between. CDR3 residues: CASRNPQEEGTYEQYF. The CDR3 coding sequence is TGTGCCAGCAGGAACCCACAGGAGGAGGGGACCTACGAGCAGTACTTC.

J is TRBJ1-5 and V is TRBV27; D is undetermined. V lost 4 bases and J 9 bases, leaving 19 bases between the germline ends. CDR1 is MNHEY and CDR2 is SMNVEV in the germline V gene (reference sequence). The CDR3 sequence is 15 residues long. The CDR3: CASSSLDRSAGPQHF. CDR3 coding DNA: TGTGCCAGCAGTTCCCTTGACCGCAGTGCGGGGCCCCAGCATTTT.

This chain links TRBV19 with TRBJ1-5; D may be TRBD1 (5 bases). CDR3 length: 13 residues. Per germline, CDR1 LNHDA and CDR2 SQIVND (reference sequence). The ends were cut back, 7 bases at V and 4 bases at J, with 11 bases in the middle. The CDR3 loop reads CASKAGSNQPQHF. CDR3 DNA sequence: TGTGCCAGTAAGGCAGGGTCGAATCAGCCCCAGCATTTT. Full variable domain (rest looked up from reference TRBV19 and TRBJ1-5): DGGITQSPKYLFRKEGQNVTLSCEQNLNHDAMYWYRQDPGQGLRLIYYSQIVNDFQKGDIAEGYSVSREKKESFPLTVTSAQKNPTAFYLCASKAGSNQPQHFGDGTRLSIL.

This chain uses TRBV28 with TRBJ1-1; tentative D call: TRBD1 (5 bases). The CDR3 contains 15 residues. Germline assignment: CDR1 MDHEN and CDR2 SYDVKM. V lost 3 bases and J lost 0, with 11 bases in between. The CDR3, as DNA: TGTGCCAGCAGTTTCCTTGGGGCGGTGAACACTGAAGCTTTCTTT. It is translated as CASSFLGAVNTEAFF.

The V call is TRBV27, the J call TRBJ2-6; tentatively, D is TRBD2 (6 bases). Germline V CDR1 and CDR2: MNHEY, SMNVEV (reference sequence). This CDR3 contains 15 residues. Trimming shortened V by 2 bases and J by 2 bases, and 7 bases separated the two germline ends. Written as DNA, the CDR3 is TGTGCCAGCAGTTTAGGCGGGGCTGGGGCCAACGTCCTGACTTTC. It specifies CASSLGGAGANVLTF.

This chain links TRBV2 with TRBJ2-1; D is possibly TRBD1 (6 bases). Germline V gene lookup returns CDR1 SNHLY and CDR2 FYNNEI. The CDR3 is 13 residues long. V gave up 8 bases and J gave up 0 bases, with 8 bases separating them. The CDR3 protein is CASGGLSYNEQFF. CDR3 DNA: TGTGCCAGCGGGGGCCTCTCCTACAATGAGCAGTTCTTC.

The sample holds one count of this clone. The J gene is TRBJ2-7, the V gene TRBV11-2; 8 nucleotides agree with TRBD2. This CDR3 contains 15 residues. Germline CDR1 reads SGHAT; CDR2 reads FQNNGV. Germline trimming cut 2 bases from V and 3 bases from J; bases unmatched to any gene: 6. This chain's CDR3 is CASSLISSGHYEQYF. DNA for the CDR3: TGTGCCAGCAGCTTAATATCTAGCGGGCACTACGAGCAGTACTTC.

CDR3 amino acids: CASSPTSGRTNTGELFF. The CDR3 DNA sequence: TGTGCCAGCAGTCCGACTAGCGGGAGGACGAACACCGGGGAGCTGTTTTTT. V gene TRBV2 combines with J gene TRBJ2-2; 13 positions agree with TRBD2. The germline V gene has CDR1 SNHLY and CDR2 FYNNEI. The CDR3 length is 17 residues. Trimming at V came to 5 bases and at J to 0 bases, leaving 3 bases not matched to a gene.